This T cell receptor (beta chain) was found in a study of Tregs in tolerant kidney transplant recipients. Comment on this clone: Its target is not known.

Recipients received nonmyeloablative bone marrow transplants from related graft donors, with transient mixed chimerism. Unstimulated regulatory T cells (CD4+CD25+CD127-), CD4+CD25- non-regulatory cells, CD4 and CD8 cells were FACS-sorted from thawed PBMCs. General observations from the study: Tolerant patients' donor-specific Tregs expanded beyond overall Tregs, suggesting antigen-driven growth. For some patients, primers changed over time, blocking nucleotide-level comparison.

Assay: immunoSEQ multiplex PCR; the TCRdb copy retains only in-frame clones and omits some. The table includes over 70,000 clones, over 75% detected once. CDR1 SNHLY and CDR2 FYNNEI come from the germline V gene. The CDR3 is 15 residues long. V gave up 6 bases and J gave up 5 bases; unmatched junction bases: 10. The TCR sequence derives from a human patient who received a combined kidney and bone marrow transplant. Some of the T cells may derive from the graft donor. The specimen comprised CD4+ T cells from blood (PBMCs), sampled 24 months after the transplant. J is TRBJ2-5 and V is TRBV2; 9 bases map to TRBD1. CDR3 DNA sequence: TGTGCCAGCAGGGACAGGGGTAGAACTGGGGAGACCCAGTACTTC. Its protein is CASRDRGRTGETQYF.